A few counts support the clone carrying this T cell receptor beta chain. The antigen is unknown. This entry belongs to a study of response to subunit inactivated influenza vaccine. This CDR3 has 11 residues. The germline CDR1 and CDR2 sequences are DFQATT and SNEGSKA (reference sequence). The ends were cut back, 8 bases at V and 5 bases at J, with 12 bases in the middle. Each CDR3 protein gets one entry after TCRdb re-called the RT-PCR reads with MiXCR. The sample has more than 700,000 distinct CDR3 sequences; about 20% are singletons. General observations from the study: The authors put forward the suggestion that each seasonal influenza vaccination may bring in only a limited number of new T cells.

The genes are TRBV20-1 and TRBJ1-1; no firm D call. Here the sequenced sample was PBMCs from blood, taken less than 6 days after vaccination. The clonotype was recovered from a man aged 45-65 years who received an inactivated influenza vaccine. CDR3 coding DNA: TGCAGTAATACAGTCGGAACTGAAGCTTTCTTT. It translates to CSNTVGTEAFF.